This TCR beta chain emerged from a study of blood T cell repertoires in COVID-19. The protocol was immunoSEQ multiplex PCR, while the TCRdb copy is restricted to in-frame clones and leaves out a portion. The repertoire consists of just over 300,000 clones, with around 92% occurring once and the leading ten covering 1.5% to 2%. This TCR derives from a woman aged 30 to 39 with COVID-19, enrolled during active disease. Sequences were obtained from peripheral blood.

The CDR3 reads CASSYTGTSTDTQYF. DNA of the CDR3: TGTGCCAGCAGTTACACAGGGACCAGCACAGATACGCAGTATTTT. This rearrangement joins TRBV6-2 or TRBV6-3 to TRBJ2-3; perhaps TRBD1 as D (6 bases). Germline lookup yields CDR1 MNHEY and CDR2 SVGEGT. The CDR3 has 15 amino acids. Trimming took off 2 bases at V and 0 bases at J, with 9 bases between the two ends.